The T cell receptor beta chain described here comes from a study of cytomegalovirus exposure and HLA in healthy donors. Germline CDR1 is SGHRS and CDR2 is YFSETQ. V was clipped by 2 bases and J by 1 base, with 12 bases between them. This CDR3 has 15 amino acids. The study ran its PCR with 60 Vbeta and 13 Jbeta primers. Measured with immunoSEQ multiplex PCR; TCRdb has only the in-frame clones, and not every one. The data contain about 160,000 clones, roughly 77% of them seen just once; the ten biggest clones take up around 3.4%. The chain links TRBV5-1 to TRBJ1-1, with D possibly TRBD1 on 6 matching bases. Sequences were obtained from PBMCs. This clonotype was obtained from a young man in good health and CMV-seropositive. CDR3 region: CASSFGQIANTEAFF. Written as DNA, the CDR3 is TGCGCCAGCAGCTTTGGACAGATCGCGAACACTGAAGCTTTCTTT.